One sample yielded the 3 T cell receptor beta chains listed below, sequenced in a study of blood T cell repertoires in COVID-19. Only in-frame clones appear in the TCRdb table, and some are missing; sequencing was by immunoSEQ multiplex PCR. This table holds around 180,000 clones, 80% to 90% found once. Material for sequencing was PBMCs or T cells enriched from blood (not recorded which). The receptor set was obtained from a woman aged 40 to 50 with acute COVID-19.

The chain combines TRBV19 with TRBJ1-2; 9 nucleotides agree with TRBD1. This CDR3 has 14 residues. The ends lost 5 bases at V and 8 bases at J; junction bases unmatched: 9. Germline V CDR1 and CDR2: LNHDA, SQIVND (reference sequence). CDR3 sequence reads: CASSLQQGARGYTF. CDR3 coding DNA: TGTGCCAGTAGTCTCCAACAGGGGGCGAGGGGCTACACCTTC.

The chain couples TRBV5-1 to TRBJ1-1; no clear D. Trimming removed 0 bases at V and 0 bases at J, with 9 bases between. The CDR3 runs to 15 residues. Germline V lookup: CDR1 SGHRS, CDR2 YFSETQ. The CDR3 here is CASSLVGAMNTEAFF. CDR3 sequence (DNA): TGCGCCAGCAGCTTGGTGGGCGCCATGAACACTGAAGCTTTCTTT.

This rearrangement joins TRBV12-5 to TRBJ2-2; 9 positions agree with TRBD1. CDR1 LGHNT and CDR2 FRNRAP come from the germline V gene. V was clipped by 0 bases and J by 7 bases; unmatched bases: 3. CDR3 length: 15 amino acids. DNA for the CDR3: TGTGCTAGTGGTTTGGTACAGGGGGCAGTCGGGGAGCTGTTTTTT. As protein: CASGLVQGAVGELFF.